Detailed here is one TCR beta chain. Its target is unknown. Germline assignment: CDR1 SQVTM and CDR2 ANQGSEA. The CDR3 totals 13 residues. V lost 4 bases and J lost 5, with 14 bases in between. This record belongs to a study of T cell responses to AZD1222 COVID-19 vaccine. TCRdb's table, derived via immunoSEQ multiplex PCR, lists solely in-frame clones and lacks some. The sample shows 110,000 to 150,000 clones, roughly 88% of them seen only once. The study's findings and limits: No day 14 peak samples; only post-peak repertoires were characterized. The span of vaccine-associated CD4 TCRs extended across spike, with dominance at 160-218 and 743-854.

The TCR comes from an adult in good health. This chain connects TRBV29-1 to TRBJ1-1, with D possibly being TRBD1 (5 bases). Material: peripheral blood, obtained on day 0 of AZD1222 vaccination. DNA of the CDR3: TGCAGCGTTGGGTACACAAAGGGGACTGAAGCTTTCTTT. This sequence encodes CSVGYTKGTEAFF. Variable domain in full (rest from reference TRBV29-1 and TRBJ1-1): SAVISQKPSRDICQRGTSLTIQCQVDSQVTMMFWYRQQPGQSLTLIATANQGSEATYESGFVIDKFPISRPNLTFSTLTVSNMSPEDSSIYLCSVGYTKGTEAFFGQGTRLTVV.